What follows are 32 T cell receptor beta chains derived from one specimen sequenced in a study of control samples from healthy donors and cancer patients. The data were produced by immunoSEQ multiplex PCR, yet TCRdb's version contains in-frame clones alone and is incomplete. The sample gives 120,000 or so clones, about 90% of which show up once; around 3% is in the top ten. Material for sequencing was blood. The receptors originated from a man between 60 and 75 years old in good health.

The CDR3 bases are TGTGCCAGCAGCCCTATGGCTGGGGAGCTGTTTTTT. This codes for CASSPMAGELFF. The J gene is TRBJ2-2, the V gene TRBV7-2; no clear D. Trimming shortened V by 5 bases and J by 8 bases, and 9 bases separated the two germline ends. The CDR3 totals 12 residues. In germline, CDR1 is SGHTA, CDR2 FQGNSA.

The gene calls are TRBV10-2 and TRBJ1-1; possibly TRBD1 for D (6 bases). The CDR3 totals 13 residues. The V and J ends lost 3 bases and 5 bases respectively, with 10 bases between them. Per germline, CDR1 WSHSY and CDR2 SAAADI. The CDR3: CASSDPGQTEAFF. Here the CDR3 DNA reads TGCGCCAGCAGTGACCCAGGACAGACTGAAGCTTTCTTT.

The J gene is TRBJ2-2, the V gene TRBV7-9, with 12 nucleotides matching TRBD2. Germline CDR1 reads SEHNR; CDR2 reads FQNEAQ (reference sequence). This CDR3 spans 15 amino acids. V lost 3 bases to trimming and J lost 5 bases; unmatched junction nucleotides: 1. The CDR3 DNA follows: TGTGCCAGCAGCTTCCTAGCGGGGGGGACCGGGGAGCTGTTTTTT. Translation gives CASSFLAGGTGELFF.

The chain couples TRBV27 to TRBJ1-6; TRBD1 is a possible D gene (5 bases). Per germline, CDR1 MNHEY and CDR2 SMNVEV (reference sequence). V lost 4 bases and J lost 10, with 14 bases in between. The CDR3 is 14 amino acids. The CDR3 DNA reads as TGTGCCAGCAGTTGGTCGACGGGGGACTCACCCCTCCACTTT. Its protein is CASSWSTGDSPLHF.

This clone was picked up a small number of times. The gene calls are TRBV19 and TRBJ1-1; the D is unclear. This CDR3 is 13 amino acids long. V lost 6 bases, J lost 5 bases, and 13 bases lay in between. The germline CDR1 and CDR2 sequences are LNHDA and SQIVND (reference sequence). The DNA of the CDR3 is TGTGCCAGTAGCCGGATGTGGGATACTGAAGCTTTCTTT. Translated, it gives CASSRMWDTEAFF.

The chain links TRBV4-2 to TRBJ1-5; unclear D gene. CDR1 is LGHNA and CDR2 is YNFKEQ in the germline V gene. V was pared by 0 bases and J by 3 bases, with 9 bases between. The CDR3 has 15 amino acids. DNA for the CDR3: TGTGCCAGCAGCCAAGAACTGTCAGTCAATCAGCCCCAGCATTTT. This gives the protein CASSQELSVNQPQHF.

J is TRBJ2-3 and V is TRBV5-1, with D perhaps matching TRBD1 (5 bases). V was cut by 0 bases and J by 1 base, with 9 bases left in between. Per germline, CDR1 SGHRS and CDR2 YFSETQ. CDR3 length equals 15 residues. The CDR3 DNA sequence: TGCGCCAGCAGCTTGGCAGGGCTTGGCACAGATACGCAGTATTTT. Translation gives CASSLAGLGTDTQYF.

The rearrangement uses TRBV5-6 and TRBJ2-3; D gene uncertain. Per germline, CDR1 SGHDT and CDR2 YYEEEE. V shed 1 base and J shed 8 bases, with 8 bases lying between them. The CDR3 contains 12 residues. CDR3 nucleotides: TGTGCCAGCAGCTTGAGTATGGGTACGCAGTATTTT. Translating it yields CASSLSMGTQYF.

This clone was seen only a few times. The V call is TRBV6-5, the J call TRBJ1-3; D unclear. This CDR3 has 14 amino acids. CDR1 and CDR2 (germline): MNHEY, SVGAGI. V gave up 6 bases and J gave up 0 bases, with 9 bases separating them. CDR3 nucleotide sequence: TGTGCCAGCAGCCTTGGAGACTCTGGAAACACCATATATTTT. It translates to CASSLGDSGNTIYF.

The V call is TRBV3-1 (or the pseudogene TRBV3-2), the J call TRBJ1-6; 8 bases match TRBD1. Germline CDR1 and CDR2: LGHDT and YNNKEL (reference sequence). The CDR3 extends over 16 amino acids. V lost 4 bases and J lost 7; bases outside the gene matches: 9. DNA of the CDR3: TGTGCCAGCAGCCGCCTGACGAGGACAGGGAATTCACCCCTCCACTTT. Residues: CASSRLTRTGNSPLHF.

The chain carries TRBV24-1 and TRBJ1-1; D not certain. Germline loops: CDR1 KGHDR, CDR2 SFDVKD. The CDR3 runs 13 residues. V lost 7 bases, J lost 0 bases, and 8 bases lay in between. In nucleotides, the CDR3 is TGTGCCACCAGGAGGAGTATGAACACTGAAGCTTTCTTT. The encoded protein is CATRRSMNTEAFF.

This chain uses TRBV5-4 with TRBJ2-2, with 8 bases aligning to TRBD2. The germline V gene has CDR1 SGHNT and CDR2 YYREEE (reference sequence). This CDR3 spans 18 amino acids. V trimming: 0 bases; J trimming: 1 base; junction bases outside the gene matches: 8. The CDR3 loop reads CASSLALGGAQNTGELFF. In DNA form, the CDR3 reads TGTGCCAGCAGCTTGGCTCTCGGGGGGGCCCAGAACACCGGGGAGCTGTTTTTT.

The rearrangement uses TRBV9 and TRBJ2-3; 8 nucleotides line up with TRBD2. Germline trimming cut 0 bases from V and 4 bases from J; bases unmatched to any gene: 4. CDR3 length equals 15 residues. Germline CDR1 reads SGDLS; CDR2 reads YYNGEE. The CDR3 DNA is TGTGCCAGCAGCGTAGAAGGGCGGGGGGCAGATACGCAGTATTTT. This translates into CASSVEGRGADTQYF.

This chain links TRBV29-1 with TRBJ2-3; tentative D call: TRBD1 (6 bases). Trimming shortened V by 5 bases and J by 1 base, and 7 bases separated the two germline ends. Germline-derived CDR1 and CDR2 are SQVTM and ANQGSEA. CDR3 length: 12 residues. The CDR3 loop reads CSVHRGTDTQYF. For the CDR3, the DNA is TGCAGCGTTCACAGGGGCACAGATACGCAGTATTTT.

The rearrangement links TRBV19 to TRBJ1-1; perhaps TRBD1 as D (5 bases). CDR3 size: 16 residues. The germline V and J ends were trimmed by 0 bases and 1 base, with 12 bases remaining between them. Germline V gene data show CDR1 as LNHDA and CDR2 as SQIVND (reference sequence). The CDR3 sequence: CASSIDHSGTNTEAFF. DNA for the CDR3: TGTGCCAGTAGTATAGATCACTCCGGGACGAACACTGAAGCTTTCTTT.

V usage is TRBV27 and J usage is TRBJ1-6; 8 bases are shared with TRBD1. This CDR3 is 17 amino acids long. From germline, CDR1 is MNHEY and CDR2 SMNVEV (reference sequence). V lost 3 bases, J lost 10 bases, and 14 bases stayed unmatched. The CDR3 nucleotides are TGTGCCAGCAGTTTCCGGAACCCGGGACAGGACCAATCACCCCTCCACTTT. As protein: CASSFRNPGQDQSPLHF.

This chain uses TRBV30 with TRBJ1-1; D may be TRBD1 (5 bases). V was shortened by 5 bases and J by 3 bases, with 16 bases between the two germline ends. Germline V gene sequence: CDR1 GTSNPN, CDR2 SVGIG (reference sequence). This CDR3 region has 14 residues. This CDR3 reads CAWLQGFRDTEAFF. In DNA, the CDR3 is TGTGCCTGGCTACAAGGGTTCAGGGACACTGAAGCTTTCTTT.

This clone occurred once. This chain links TRBV3-1 (or the pseudogene TRBV3-2) with TRBJ1-2; D unclear. The length of the CDR3 is 13 residues. The V end was cut by 2 bases, the J end by 2 bases, with 6 bases between. Germline V gives CDR1 LGHDT, CDR2 YNNKEL (reference sequence). The CDR3 sequence is CASSQRQNYGYTF. CDR3 bases: TGTGCCAGCAGCCAACGGCAGAACTATGGCTACACCTTC.

The chain's CDR3 is CASSRGNGGHSSYEQYF. CDR3 bases: TGCGCCAGCAGCCGAGGTAACGGGGGTCACAGCTCCTACGAGCAGTACTTC. The rearrangement links TRBV4-3 to TRBJ2-7; a weak D match, TRBD2 (6 bases). The CDR3 extends over 17 amino acids. V was trimmed by 4 bases and J by 0 bases, leaving 19 bases between them. Germline values: CDR1 LGHNA, CDR2 YSLEER.

The rearrangement joins TRBV7-8 to TRBJ1-6; D gene ambiguous. Trimming stripped 1 base from V and 10 bases from J, with 14 bases between. The CDR3 extends over 15 amino acids. Germline CDR1 and CDR2: SGHVS and FQNEAQ. CDR3 in DNA: TGTGCCAGCAGCTTAGTATTAGGGCCAGTGTCACCCCTCCACTTT. It is translated as CASSLVLGPVSPLHF.

The V gene is TRBV2, the J gene TRBJ2-7, with 11 positions matching TRBD2. CDR1 is SNHLY, CDR2 FYNNEI, per germline. CDR3 length equals 15 residues. V lost 5 bases to trimming and J lost 1 base; unmatched junction nucleotides: 4. In DNA, the CDR3 is TGTGCCAGCAGTTTTACTAGCGGGGGATCCTACGAGCAGTACTTC. Protein sequence: CASSFTSGGSYEQYF.

The V gene is TRBV7-3, the J gene TRBJ2-1; no firm D call. The CDR3 runs 15 residues. Trimming left V 5 bases short and J 1 base short, with 12 bases between. Per the germline V gene, CDR1 is SGHTA and CDR2 is FQGTGA. The CDR3 region has the DNA TGTGCCAGCAGCACCCCGTCGCAGTCCTACAATGAGCAGTTCTTC. It codes for CASSTPSQSYNEQFF.

V usage is TRBV9 and J usage is TRBJ1-2; D call uncertain. Looked up from germline, CDR1 is SGDLS and CDR2 is YYNGEE. The CDR3 has 14 residues. V was trimmed by 0 bases and J by 3 bases, leaving 9 bases between them. This CDR3 reads CASSVAGLDYGYTF. Written as DNA, the CDR3 is TGTGCCAGCAGCGTAGCGGGCCTCGACTATGGCTACACCTTC. The complete variable domain, with remaining parts taken from reference TRBV9 and TRBJ1-2, reads DSGVTQTPKHLITATGQRVTLRCSPRSGDLSVYWYQQSLDQGLQFLIQYYNGEERAKGNILERFSAQQFPDLHSELNLSSLELGDSALYFCASSVAGLDYGYTFGSGTRLTVV.

This clone was observed a few times. J is TRBJ1-1 and V is TRBV5-1, with 10 bases aligning to TRBD1. The CDR3 is made up of 14 amino acids. Germline V gives CDR1 SGHRS, CDR2 YFSETQ. The V gene end was trimmed by 0 bases and the J gene end by 4 bases; junction bases not matched to a gene: 0. CDR3 in DNA: TGCGCCAGCAGCTTGGGACAGGGGGCCACTGAAGCTTTCTTT. This encodes CASSLGQGATEAFF.

The rearrangement uses TRBV27 and TRBJ1-2; maybe TRBD1 (6 bases). Trimming removed 6 bases at V and 5 bases at J, with 16 bases between. The CDR3 totals 14 residues. Germline V CDR1 and CDR2: MNHEY, SMNVEV (reference sequence). The CDR3 protein is CASRPSGGAYGYTF. CDR3 coding DNA: TGTGCCAGCAGGCCCTCCGGGGGCGCTTATGGCTACACCTTC.

Concerning this clone: Different DNA sequences within this sample yield the same CDR3. This sequence joins TRBV6-5 and TRBJ1-1; no definite D call. V lost 2 bases and J lost 1, with 5 bases in between. Germline CDR1 and CDR2: MNHEY and SVGAGI. The CDR3 covers 13 residues. This CDR3 is CASSYAANTEAFF. CDR3 DNA sequence: TGTGCCAGCAGTTACGCGGCGAACACTGAAGCTTTCTTT.

The chain recombines TRBV5-1 with TRBJ1-4, with D hard to call. Per germline, CDR1 SGHRS and CDR2 YFSETQ. V lost 0 bases to trimming and J lost 5 bases, with 14 bases between them. The CDR3 contains 16 residues. The CDR3 region has the DNA TGCGCCAGCAGCTTGGGGGTGGCGTTCACGAATGAAAAACTGTTTTTT. Amino acid sequence: CASSLGVAFTNEKLFF.

V usage is TRBV5-8 and J usage is TRBJ1-2; D is unclear. V was clipped by 0 bases and J by 8 bases, with 8 bases between them. CDR3 length: 12 residues. Germline-derived CDR1 and CDR2 are SGHTS and YDEGEE. In DNA, the CDR3 is TGTGCCAGCAGCTTGGTGACGGGCGGCTACACCTTC. Translated: CASSLVTGGYTF.

The V and J genes are TRBV7-2 and TRBJ1-4, with 7 bases matching TRBD1. This CDR3 contains 14 residues. V lost 6 bases, J lost 8 bases, and 9 bases stayed unmatched. Germline CDR1 and CDR2: SGHTA and FQGNSA. As DNA, the CDR3 is TGTGCCAGCAGACCCAGGGACAGCGGCGAAAAACTGTTTTTT. It is translated as CASRPRDSGEKLFF.

The J gene is TRBJ1-2, the V gene TRBV13; the D gene is possibly TRBD1 (5 bases). Per the germline V gene, CDR1 is PRHDT and CDR2 is FYEKMQ (reference sequence). The CDR3 is 16 amino acids. V dropped 5 bases and J dropped 4 bases, with 20 bases sitting between them. The CDR3 DNA reads as TGTGCCAGCAGCCAGGGACGATTAAGGACTTCCTATGGCTACACCTTC. Protein sequence: CASSQGRLRTSYGYTF. Using reference TRBV13 and TRBJ1-2 for the parts outside the CDR3, the full variable domain is AAGVIQSPRHLIKEKRETATLKCYPIPRHDTVYWYQQGPGQDPQFLISFYEKMQSDKGSIPDRFSAQQFSDYHSELNMSSLELGDSALYFCASSQGRLRTSYGYTFGSGTRLTVV.

The chain carries TRBV19 and TRBJ2-2, with TRBD2 matching over 7 bases. CDR3 length: 16 amino acids. The V segment lost 1 base and the J segment 4 bases; nucleotides outside the gene matches: 6. CDR1 and CDR2 from the germline V gene are LNHDA and SQIVND (reference sequence). The CDR3 is CASSIVGGTITGELFF. The CDR3 DNA is TGTGCCAGTAGTATAGTCGGGGGGACCATCACCGGGGAGCTGTTTTTT. Variable domain in full (rest from reference TRBV19 and TRBJ2-2): DGGITQSPKYLFRKEGQNVTLSCEQNLNHDAMYWYRQDPGQGLRLIYYSQIVNDFQKGDIAEGYSVSREKKESFPLTVTSAQKNPTAFYLCASSIVGGTITGELFFGEGSRLTVL.

V and J are TRBV18 and TRBJ2-5; no definite D call. With 4 bases removed from V and 1 base from J, the gap between germline ends came to 7 bases. The germline V gene encodes CDR1 KGHSH and CDR2 LQKENI. The CDR3 is 13 amino acids. CDR3 sequence (DNA): TGTGCCAGCTCACTTCAGGCCCAAGAGACCCAGTACTTC. This translates into CASSLQAQETQYF.